The rows below give T cell receptor beta chains drawn from one sample of a study of T-cell reconstitution after alpha-beta-depleted transplantation in children. TCRdb itself ran the PCR reads through MiXCR, one entry per CDR3 protein. The repertoire consists of roughly 790,000 distinct CDR3 sequences, with around 15% occurring once and the leading ten covering approximately 5%. The sample consisted of PBMCs, mostly from graft donor cells, taken 360 days after TCRalphabeta/CD19-depleted stem cell transplant. The receptors here all came from a male patient younger than 18 who had a stem cell transplant for acute lymphoblastic leukemia, so the T cells may come from the graft donor. CDR3s include the opening cysteine and the closing phenylalanine or tryptophan. The order of the fields is V gene, clone size, J gene, D gene, CDR3 DNA, CDR3 protein. The D gene is left open where the match is weak. Size is omitted from some rows. Given values are once, few, many or a class for expanded clones.

>TRBV3-1|.|TRBJ2-1|TRBD2
TGTGCCAGCAGCCAACCGCACGACACTAGCGGGAGAACGTATGAGCAGTTCTTC
CASSQPHDTSGRTYEQFF
>TRBV9|many|TRBJ2-7|.
TGTGCCAGCAGCGCTGGCCTATACGAGCAGTACTTC
CASSAGLYEQYF
>TRBV20-1|few|TRBJ1-2|.
TGCAGTGCTAGACCCGGACAGTTCTCCCATGGCTACACCTTC
CSARPGQFSHGYTF
>TRBV7-2|.|TRBJ2-2|.
TGTGCCAGCAGCCCCCAGTCTGCCGGCGGGGGGGAGCTGTTTTTT
CASSPQSAGGGELFF
>TRBV20-1|few|TRBJ2-7|.
TGCAGTGCTAGAGGCCCCGGTTTTCATTCCTACGAGCAGTACTTC
CSARGPGFHSYEQYF
>TRBV12-3/TRBV12-4|few|TRBJ2-1|.
TGTGCCAGCAGCCACGGAGGGTCCGGTGAGCAGTTCTTC
CASSHGGSGEQFF
>TRBV5-1|few|TRBJ2-1|.
TGCGCCAGCCGTGGGGGTGAGCAGTTCTTC
CASRGGEQFF
>TRBV19|.|TRBJ2-1|TRBD1
TGTGCCAGTAGTACTGACGCCGGGACAGGCCCTCTGGATGAGCAGTTCTTC
CASSTDAGTGPLDEQFF
>TRBV20-1|.|TRBJ1-2|.
TGCAGTGTAGCGGCCCTAGGCTACACCTTC
CSVAALGYTF
>TRBV20-1|.|TRBJ1-5|.
TGCAGTGCTAGAGCCACAGGGTTCGGCAATCAGCCCCAGCATTTT
CSARATGFGNQPQHF
>TRBV28|once|TRBJ2-5|.
TGTGCCAGCAGTTTACCCTGGACAGCCCAAGAGACCCAGTACTTC
CASSLPWTAQETQYF
>TRBV27|.|TRBJ1-2|.
TGTGCCAGCAGTTTATCGGCCGGGTTGGCTTATGGCTACACCTTC
CASSLSAGLAYGYTF
>TRBV20-1|many|TRBJ1-5|TRBD1
TGCAGTGCTAGACAGGGACAGGGGTTTGGAAATCAGCCCCAGCATTTT
CSARQGQGFGNQPQHF
>TRBV5-1|many|TRBJ2-3|.
TGCGCCAGCAATCCAGGGGGCACAGATACGCAGTATTTT
CASNPGGTDTQYF
>TRBV13|.|TRBJ2-1|TRBD2
TGTGCCAGCAGCTCTCACACCGGGACTAGCGGGGGAGAGCAGTTCTTC
CASSSHTGTSGGEQFF
>TRBV9|many|TRBJ2-1|TRBD2
TGTGCCAGCAGCGTAGCGGGAGGGGTCAATGAGCAGTTCTTC
CASSVAGGVNEQFF
>TRBV20-1|.|TRBJ2-3|TRBD2
TGCAGTGCCCATCCTGGGACTAGCGGCACAGATACGCAGTATTTT
CSAHPGTSGTDTQYF
>TRBV5-1|few|TRBJ2-5|.
TGCGCCAGCAGCTTGGCCGTGGGTGATTCGGAGACCCAGTACTTC
CASSLAVGDSETQYF
>TRBV25-1|.|TRBJ1-5|TRBD1
TGTGCCAGCAGTCCATTTGCCGGGACAGGGGATCAGCCCCAGCATTTT
CASSPFAGTGDQPQHF
>TRBV20-1|few|TRBJ2-7|TRBD2
TGCAGTGCACCTACTAGCGGGAGGGCCGCCGAGCAGTACTTC
CSAPTSGRAAEQYF
>TRBV29-1|.|TRBJ1-2|.
TGCAGCCTCTCCGGGGACGGTGGGATCTATGGCTACACCTTC
CSLSGDGGIYGYTF
>TRBV6-1|many|TRBJ2-1|TRBD2
TGTGCCAGCAGTGCGCCGGGACTAGCGTCCTACAATGAGCAGTTCTTC
CASSAPGLASYNEQFF
>TRBV27|few|TRBJ1-5|.
TGTGCCAGCAGGGAAGTCGCCAATCAGCCCCAGCATTTT
CASREVANQPQHF
>TRBV20-1|few|TRBJ2-7|.
TGCAGTGCTTCGGGACATAAAATCTACGAGCAGTACTTC
CSASGHKIYEQYF
>TRBV24-1|few|TRBJ1-5|.
TGTGCCACCAGTGATTTGGGTCAGCCCCAGCATTTT
CATSDLGQPQHF